This T cell receptor (beta chain) was sequenced for a study of molecular identifiers for immune sequencing clone quantification. On the study more broadly: In the replicates, RNA derived from about 20,000 or 100,000 naive CD8 cells was divided into five parts, and four were sequenced. Study-wide results and caveats: Spiked Jurkat TCR RNA from one cell was reportedly detectable among over 800,000 naive cells. The study found clones above 20 RNA copies held over 98% of effector molecules and under 1% in naive cells.

Generation of bulk TCR libraries relied on previously described methods and listed TCR primers. TCRdb ran MiXCR on the PCR reads and lists one entry per CDR3 protein. The sample carries 400,000 to 600,000 distinct CDR3 sequences, 25% recorded once. Regarding this clonotype: As yet, its antigen is unknown. Just one base apart from a much larger clone, this may be a read error.

Germline values: CDR1 SGHRS, CDR2 YFSETQ. This CDR3 region has 13 residues. The chain recombines TRBV5-1 with TRBJ1-1; D is unresolved. The sequence was collected from a human donor in good health. Some libraries in this study had Jurkat cell RNA spiked in. Source material: naive CD8+ T cells from blood, with Jurkat cell RNA spiked in. Subset denoted: FACS-sorted CD8+CD4-CCR7+CD45RA+ naive T cells. CDR3 nucleotide sequence: TGCGCCAGCAGCTTCACCAGCGGCACTGAAGATTTCTTT. Amino acids: CASSFTSGTEDFF.